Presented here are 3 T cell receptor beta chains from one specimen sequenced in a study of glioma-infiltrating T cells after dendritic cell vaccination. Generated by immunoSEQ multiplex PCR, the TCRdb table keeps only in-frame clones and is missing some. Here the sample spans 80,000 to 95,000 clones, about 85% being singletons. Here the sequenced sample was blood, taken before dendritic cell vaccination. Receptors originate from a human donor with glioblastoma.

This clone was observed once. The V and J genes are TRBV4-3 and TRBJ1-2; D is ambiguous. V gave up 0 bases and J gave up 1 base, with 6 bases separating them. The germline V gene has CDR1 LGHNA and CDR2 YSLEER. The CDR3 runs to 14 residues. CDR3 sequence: CASSQDRFNYGYTF. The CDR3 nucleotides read TGCGCCAGCAGCCAAGACAGATTTAACTATGGCTACACCTTC.

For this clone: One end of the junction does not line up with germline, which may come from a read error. The CDR3 DNA reads as TGTGCTAGCAGCCCAACTCACCGGGACAGGAGAATCTTGCCTTCCTACGAGCAGTACTTC. It yields the protein CASSPTHRDRRILPSYEQYF. The chain recombines TRBV7-7 with TRBJ2-7; TRBD1 aligns across 8 bases. The CDR3 extends over 20 amino acids. CDR1 SSHAT and CDR2 FNYEAQ come from the germline V gene (reference sequence).

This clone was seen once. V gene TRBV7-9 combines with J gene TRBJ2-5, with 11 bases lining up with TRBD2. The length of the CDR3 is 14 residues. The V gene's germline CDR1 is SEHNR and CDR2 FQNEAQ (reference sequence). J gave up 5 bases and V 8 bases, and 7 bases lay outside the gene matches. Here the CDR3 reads CASPRSSGGETQYF. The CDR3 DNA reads TGTGCCAGCCCCCGGTCTAGCGGGGGGGAGACCCAGTACTTC.